The next 14 T cell receptor beta chains were all read from a single sample in a study of tumor-infiltrating lymphocytes in primary liver carcinoma. Unsorted whole blood served as the source of blood RNA, and germline DNA was extracted as well. TCR beta cDNA was reverse-transcribed from roughly 520 ng of total RNA. The reaction used a constant-region primer and ProtoScript II reverse transcriptase. Three-round nested multiplex PCR performed with slightly modified ARM-PCR produced the TCR beta libraries. Use of TRBV1-TRBV30 forward primers with a C-beta reverse primer characterized the first two PCR rounds, which lasted around 9 cycles each. TCRdb fed the multiplex PCR reads into MiXCR, producing one record per CDR3 protein. The profile shows approximately 310,000 distinct CDR3 sequences, roughly two thirds of them singletons. Sequencing was carried out using peripheral blood. Every receptor here comes from a man aged 35-49 years with primary liver carcinoma and hepatitis B virus infection.

This clonotype came up many times. The CDR3 bases are TGTGCCAGCAGCGATTTTAACTATGGCTACACCTTC. Its translation is CASSDFNYGYTF. J is TRBJ1-2 and V is TRBV6-5; D gene ambiguous. The germline V gene encodes CDR1 MNHEY and CDR2 SVGAGI. The V gene lost 6 bases and the J gene lost 1 base, with 6 bases spanning the gap. This CDR3 has 12 residues.

A note on this clonotype: The conserved closing phenylalanine or tryptophan is absent in this CDR3, likely reflecting a read error. This rearrangement joins TRBV11-2 to TRBJ2-1, with D possibly matching TRBD2 (6 bases). CDR1 is SGHAT, CDR2 FQNNGV, per germline. There are 14 residues in the CDR3. Trimming cost V 5 bases and J 3 bases, with 11 bases left between them. CDR3: CASSLGTVYNEQFS. The CDR3 bases are TGTGCCAGCAGCCTCGGGACTGTCTACAATGAGCAGTTCTCA.

Concerning this clonotype: No conserved phenylalanine or tryptophan is present at the end of the CDR3, so a read error is the likely explanation. The chain joins TRBV29-1 to TRBJ1-1, with D possibly TRBD1 on 5 matching bases. Between the trimmed V and J ends, which lost 6 bases and 3 bases, there was a span of 14 bases. Germline CDR1 and CDR2: SQVTM and ANQGSEA. CDR3 size: 13 residues. CDR3 DNA: TGCAGCGTGGGGCGGCCTAGAGACACTGAAGCTTTCGTT. This encodes CSVGRPRDTEAFV.

Ten or more counts support this clonotype. V gene TRBV6-2 or TRBV6-3 combines with J gene TRBJ2-2, with D hard to call. The V gene's germline CDR1 is MNHEY and CDR2 SVGEGT. There are 13 residues in the CDR3. The V and J ends lost 2 bases and 6 bases respectively, with 7 bases between them. The DNA of the CDR3 is TGTGCCAGCAGTTACCGCCTAGCCGGGGAGCTGTTTTTT. Protein sequence: CASSYRLAGELFF.

This clonotype was detected many times. The genes are TRBV11-1 and TRBJ2-7, with D maybe TRBD1 (5 bases). This CDR3 has 14 residues. The germline V and J ends were trimmed by 6 bases and 2 bases, with 14 bases remaining between them. Germline V gene data show CDR1 as SGHAT and CDR2 as FQDESV (reference sequence). The CDR3 DNA is TGTGCCAGCAGTGAAAGACAGCGAGCCTACGAGCAGTACTTC. Translated, it gives CASSERQRAYEQYF.

This clonotype was counted at least ten times. The chain recombines TRBV10-3 with TRBJ1-1; D ambiguous. The CDR3 sequence is 14 residues long. The V gene's germline CDR1 is ENHRY and CDR2 SYGVKD. The V end was cut by 6 bases, the J end by 1 base, with 12 bases between. The DNA for the CDR3 is TGTGCCATCAGGGCCGCGCCCACGAACACTGAAGCTTTCTTT. Its translation is CAIRAAPTNTEAFF.

J is TRBJ1-2 and V is TRBV24-1; maybe TRBD1 (5 bases). Germline V gene data show CDR1 as KGHDR and CDR2 as SFDVKD. The CDR3 spans 15 residues. V was trimmed by 3 bases and J by 9 bases, leaving 19 bases between them. The CDR3 protein is CATSDPGAGPWSYTF. In DNA, the CDR3 is TGTGCCACCAGTGATCCTGGAGCAGGGCCGTGGAGCTACACCTTC.

This clonotype was seen once. The CDR3 DNA reads as TGTATCAGCAGCCAAGATACTTGGGGGACAGGAGTCAATTCACCCCTCCACTTT. Translating gives CISSQDTWGTGVNSPLHF. The V call is TRBV4-2, the J call TRBJ1-6, with 8 nucleotides matching TRBD1. In germline, CDR1 is LGHNA, CDR2 YNFKEQ. This CDR3 has 18 residues.

The gene calls are TRBV6-2 or TRBV6-3 and TRBJ2-1; TRBD2 matches 13 bases. This CDR3 has 17 amino acids. V dropped 5 bases and J dropped 5; count of bases not matched to a gene: 9. CDR1 is MNHEY, CDR2 SVGEGT, per germline. CDR3 sequence: CASSLEGTSGKDNEQFF. The DNA for the CDR3 is TGTGCCAGCAGTCTCGAGGGGACTAGCGGGAAGGACAATGAGCAGTTCTTC.

The V and J genes are TRBV7-9 and TRBJ2-4, with 7 positions matching TRBD2. Per the germline V gene, CDR1 is SEHNR and CDR2 is FQNEAQ (reference sequence). This CDR3 contains 18 residues. V trimming: 4 bases; J trimming: 0 bases; junction bases outside the gene matches: 12. In nucleotides, the CDR3 is TGTGCCAGCAGCTCGGCCAGCGGGGCCGCCTTAGCCAAAAACATTCAGTACTTC. Amino acids: CASSSASGAALAKNIQYF.

This clonotype has ten or more counts. This rearrangement joins TRBV29-1 to TRBJ2-5; D might be TRBD1 (6 bases). The ends were cut back, 6 bases at V and 4 bases at J, with 12 bases in the middle. Germline V CDR1 and CDR2: SQVTM, ANQGSEA. This CDR3 region has 12 residues. This CDR3 is CSVLKGGETQYF. The DNA of the CDR3 is TGCAGCGTGCTCAAAGGGGGAGAGACCCAGTACTTC.

Notes on this clonotype: With a much larger clone just one base away, this may be a read error. The chain combines TRBV5-1 with TRBJ2-3; D tentatively fits TRBD1 or TRBD2 (6 bases each). The CDR3 covers 15 residues. The V gene's germline CDR1 is SGHRS and CDR2 YFSETQ. V gave up 2 bases and J gave up 6 bases, with 16 bases separating them. The chain's CDR3 is CASSFGGAMFDTQYF. Written as DNA, the CDR3 is TGCGCCAGCAGCTTCGGGGGCGCAATGTTTGATACGCAGTATTTT. Full variable domain (remainder filled in from reference TRBV5-1 and TRBJ2-3): KAGVTQTPRYLIKTRGQQVTLSCSPISGHRSVSWYQQTPGQGLQFLFEYFSETQRNKGNFPGRFSGRQFSNSRSEMNVSTLELGDSALYLCASSFGGAMFDTQYFGPGTRLTVL.

A remark on this clonotype: The junction departs from the called germline gene at one end, perhaps through a read error. V usage is TRBV12-3 or TRBV12-4 and J usage is TRBJ2-5; no clear D. The CDR3 runs to 11 residues. The CDR3 DNA reads TGTACCAGCAGTTCCTACGAGAGCCAGTACTTC. Translation: CTSSSYESQYF.

This clonotype was observed a few times. A much larger clone differs by one base, so this may be a read error. This rearrangement joins TRBV10-3 to TRBJ2-1; D is undetermined. Germline V gene lookup returns CDR1 ENHRY and CDR2 SYGVKD. The CDR3 spans 13 residues. Trimming left V 4 bases short and J 5 bases short, with 9 bases between. The CDR3 reads CAISVSQDNEQFF. The CDR3 region has the DNA TGTGCCATCAGTGTGTCGCAAGACAATGAGCAGTTCTTC.